The 11 T cell receptor beta chains below all came from one sample that was sequenced in a study of memory CD4+ T cells and cytomegalovirus serostatus (dated by TCRdb to the late 2010s). Library prep was done by the immunoSEQ multiplex PCR assay. The clones in this table, taken by TCRdb from immuneACCESS, are in-frame only. Not every clone is retained; where verified, under half of the shortfall comes from an unresolved V gene, and the cause of the rest is unknown. Counted in this sample were around 50,000 clones; around 78% of them appeared once. The top ten hold more than 0.9% of the sample. Single viable CD3+CD4+CD8-CD45RO+ cells were sorted as memory CD4+ T cells on a FACSAria II. The sequencing sample was made of memory CD4+ T cells from blood. The receptor set was obtained from an adult in good health and CMV-seronegative.

The chain recombines TRBV5-1 with TRBJ2-7; either TRBD1 or TRBD2 may supply D (5 bases each). The ends were cut back, 4 bases at V and 0 bases at J, with 14 bases in the middle. Germline V lookup: CDR1 SGHRS, CDR2 YFSETQ. This CDR3 has 15 amino acids. CDR3 amino acids: CASSAGTAISYEQYF. The CDR3 nucleotides are TGCGCCAGCAGCGCCGGGACGGCCATCTCCTACGAGCAGTACTTC. The whole variable domain, remainder taken from reference TRBV5-1 and TRBJ2-7, is KAGVTQTPRYLIKTRGQQVTLSCSPISGHRSVSWYQQTPGQGLQFLFEYFSETQRNKGNFPGRFSGRQFSNSRSEMNVSTLELGDSALYLCASSAGTAISYEQYFGPGTRLTVT.

This clone occurred once. The J gene is TRBJ1-5, the V gene TRBV30; D uncertain. Trimming took 0 bases from V and 5 from J, leaving 8 bases between them. The CDR3 has 13 residues. From germline, CDR1 is GTSNPN and CDR2 SVGIG (reference sequence). CDR3 residues: CAWSVGFDQPQHF. DNA of the CDR3: TGTGCCTGGAGTGTCGGCTTCGATCAGCCCCAGCATTTT.

V gene TRBV28 combines with J gene TRBJ1-4; tentative D call: TRBD1 (6 bases). The CDR3 extends over 16 amino acids. The V gene's germline CDR1 is MDHEN and CDR2 SYDVKM. Between the trimmed V and J ends, which lost 3 bases and 4 bases, there was a span of 15 bases. The CDR3 DNA is TGTGCCAGCAGTTTGGGGGTCAGGGGCGTTAATGAAAAACTGTTTTTT. As protein: CASSLGVRGVNEKLFF.

J is TRBJ2-2 and V is TRBV5-8; tentatively, D is TRBD1 (6 bases). The germline gives CDR1 SGHTS, CDR2 YDEGEE. This CDR3 comprises 13 residues. V was clipped by 4 bases and J by 7 bases, with 11 bases between them. The CDR3 DNA follows: TGTGCCAGCAGCCCCCAGGGGATCGGGGAGCTGTTTTTT. Encoded protein: CASSPQGIGELFF.

The chain couples TRBV15 to TRBJ2-7; D is tentatively TRBD1 or TRBD2 (5 bases each). V lost 2 bases and J 3 bases, leaving 14 bases between the germline ends. The CDR3 runs 15 residues. Germline V gene data show CDR1 as LNHNV and CDR2 as YYDKDF (reference sequence). CDR3 bases: TGTGCCACCAGCAGATCCGGGGCAGTGGGCTACGAGCAGTACTTC. Amino acids: CATSRSGAVGYEQYF.

Details on this clone: A read error may account for a junction end that differs from germline. The chain uses TRBV7-2 and TRBJ2-2; TRBD1 aligns across 8 bases. From germline, CDR1 is SGHTA and CDR2 FQGNSA. The CDR3 runs 18 residues. Here the CDR3 reads CASSLGFRDRWNAGELFF. The CDR3 nucleotides read TGTGCCAGCAGTTTAGGATTTCGGGACAGGTGGAACGCCGGGGAGCTGTTTTTT.

For the CDR3, the DNA is TGTGCCACCGCAGAGGGGATTAAGAACATTCAGTACTTC. Translating it yields CATAEGIKNIQYF. This rearrangement joins TRBV28 to TRBJ2-4, with D perhaps being TRBD1 or TRBD2 (5 bases each). The CDR3 is 13 residues long. Germline loops: CDR1 MDHEN, CDR2 SYDVKM. Trimming pared 10 bases from V and 7 bases from J, leaving 17 bases between.

The rearrangement joins TRBV28 to TRBJ2-3; TRBD1 matches 9 bases. Germline V gives CDR1 MDHEN, CDR2 SYDVKM. Trimming at V came to 3 bases and at J to 1 base, leaving 8 bases not matched to a gene. CDR3 size: 17 residues. CDR3 nucleotides: TGTGCCAGCAGTTTCGCAGCCGGGACAGGGCGCACAGATACGCAGTATTTT. The encoded protein is CASSFAAGTGRTDTQYF.

V is TRBV5-5 and J is TRBJ1-2, with TRBD1 as a possible D gene (5 bases). Germline V gene lookup returns CDR1 SGHKS and CDR2 YYEKEE (reference sequence). CDR3 length: 15 amino acids. V lost 4 bases, J lost 4 bases, and 17 bases lay in between. The CDR3 is CASSKDREMGYGYTF. The CDR3 DNA reads as TGTGCCAGCAGCAAAGACAGAGAAATGGGCTATGGCTACACCTTC.

This clone was observed a single time. The gene calls are TRBV2 and TRBJ1-2; D unclear. The ends were cut back, 10 bases at V and 3 bases at J, with 21 bases in the middle. The germline V gene encodes CDR1 SNHLY and CDR2 FYNNEI. CDR3 length: 15 amino acids. The CDR3 protein is CAIQNVPRRDYGYTF. CDR3 in DNA: TGTGCCATCCAGAACGTCCCCCGGCGGGACTATGGCTACACCTTC.

The chain joins TRBV11-3 to TRBJ1-5; no clear D. This CDR3 has 15 amino acids. Trimming took off 1 base at V and 2 bases at J, with 9 bases between the two ends. The germline gives CDR1 SGHNT, CDR2 YENEEA. The CDR3 here is CASSLVSGGNQPQHF. The CDR3 coding sequence is TGTGCCAGCAGCTTAGTTTCAGGAGGCAATCAGCCCCAGCATTTT. The complete variable domain, with remaining parts taken from reference TRBV11-3 and TRBJ1-5, reads EAGVVQSPRYKIIEKKQPVAFWCNPISGHNTLYWYLQNLGQGPELLIRYENEEAVDDSQLPKDRFSAERLKGVDSTLKIQPAELGDSAVYLCASSLVSGGNQPQHFGDGTRLSIL.